This TCR beta chain was identified in a study of blood T cell repertoires in COVID-19. On the study more broadly: Material from acute and convalescent COVID-19 was sourced from the United States, Italy and Spain. Nucleic acid was either cDNA or gDNA, and it came from T cells, B-cell-depleted T cells, or PBMCs.

CDR1 and CDR2 (germline): SGHAT, FQNNGV. Germline trimming cut 5 bases from V and 12 bases from J; bases unmatched to any gene: 12. The CDR3 contains 14 residues. The authors' processing: Scientists estimated how many nucleated cells there were by amplifying reference gene primers. Assay used: immunoSEQ multiplex PCR; TCRdb lists only in-frame clones, some missing. V, J and clone size derive from that table, while D and trimming were established from the DNA sequence. The table has about 62,000 clones, around nine tenths seen once. The specimen sequenced was peripheral blood. The receptor was derived from a man between 70 and 80 years old with acute or convalescent COVID-19. This sequence joins TRBV11-2 and TRBJ1-1, with TRBD1 matching over 10 bases. Here the CDR3 reads CASSTDRGRIWSFF. The CDR3 region has the DNA TGTGCCAGCAGCACTGACAGGGGGCGAATCTGGTCTTTCTTT. The full variable domain, completed using reference TRBV11-2 and TRBJ1-1, is EAGVAQSPRYKIIEKRQSVAFWCNPISGHATLYWYQQILGQGPKLLIQFQNNGVVDDSQLPKDRFSAERLKGVDSTLKIQPAKLEDSAVYLCASSTDRGRIWSFFGQGTRLTVV.